What follows are 4 T cell receptor beta chains derived from one specimen sequenced in a study of human T cells and chemical hapten exposure (dated by TCRdb to about 2021). The method behind the library was RACE. Sequencing was performed on a NextSeq 500. In TCRdb, the public reads were trimmed at Q25 with fastp and aligned with MiXCR, with productive beta chains retained. Each CDR3 protein appears once, grouped with its most common genes and DNA. The sample data list more than 250,000 distinct CDR3 sequences, and 7.5% to 9% of these were observed just once. The top ten constitute around 1.2% of the sample. The time point label here, explained by the study, means: pre-sensitization, week 0. This sample's treatment or condition label indicates: therapeutic diphenylcyclopropenone sensitization with weekly scalp DPC. The sequenced sample was whole blood, obtained in connection with sensitization to the hapten diphenylcyclopropenone (DPC). The receptors derive from a man younger than 35 with alopecia areata. Some clones in this sample may be carry-over from other donors' samples.

The CDR3: CASGGNGGPQHF. The CDR3 region has the DNA TGTGCCAGCGGAGGGAATGGGGGGCCCCAGCATTTT. This chain links TRBV6-6 with TRBJ1-5; D is perhaps TRBD1 (5 bases). CDR3 length: 12 amino acids. CDR1 MNHNY and CDR2 SVGAGI come from the germline V gene (reference sequence). Trimming cost V 8 bases and J 9 bases, with 14 bases left between them.

This clonotype was found many times. This rearrangement joins TRBV7-9 to TRBJ1-4; possibly TRBD1 for D (5 bases). With 5 bases removed from V and 0 bases from J, the gap between germline ends came to 7 bases. Per the germline V gene, CDR1 is SEHNR and CDR2 is FQNEAQ (reference sequence). This CDR3 is built from 14 residues. This CDR3 is CASSPGATNEKLFF. CDR3 DNA sequence: TGTGCCAGCAGCCCGGGGGCAACTAATGAAAAACTGTTTTTT.

The CDR3 DNA reads as TGCGCCAGCAGCCAAGAACGTACACCCGGGGAGACCCAGTACTTC. Translation: CASSQERTPGETQYF. J is TRBJ2-5 and V is TRBV4-3, with D unclear. V was cut by 0 bases and J by 5 bases, with 13 bases left in between. This CDR3 is 15 amino acids long. Germline lookup yields CDR1 LGHNA and CDR2 YSLEER.

In its sample, this clonotype was seen many times. This rearrangement joins TRBV9 to TRBJ2-2; no clear D gene. Germline CDR1 SGDLS, CDR2 YYNGEE. This CDR3 contains 14 residues. Trimming pared 0 bases from V and 4 bases from J, leaving 7 bases between. CDR3 region: CASSVVTGTGELFF. The CDR3 nucleotides read TGTGCCAGCAGCGTAGTGACCGGCACCGGGGAGCTGTTTTTT.